This T cell receptor beta chain was identified during a study of T cell changes during pregnancy in multiple sclerosis (dated by TCRdb to the late 2010s). Study-level background: Changes in the T cell repertoire over the course of pregnancy were examined in this study in women with multiple sclerosis.

V sheds 8 bases and J sheds 5 bases, leaving 7 bases between their ends. Per the germline V gene, SGHTS is the CDR1 and YDEGEE is the CDR2. Including the terminal cysteine and phenylalanine, the CDR3 comprises 10 residues. Of the read, only the CDR3 DNA is kept; its 30 bases are in frame from base 1. Preparation of the library involved the immunoSEQ multiplex PCR assay. Drawn from immuneACCESS, this table holds only the in-frame rearrangements with V and J called that TCRdb kept. Clones are partly lost; checked studies trace under half to an unresolved V gene and leave the rest unexplained. The table for this sample lists under 95,000 clones; roughly 91% of them were counted only once. The ten largest clonotypes hold approximately 1.7% of the sample. Comments on this clone: No cognate antigen has been identified for it. Base-call qualities are not available, and no considerably larger clone is one nucleotide away.

Here the chain combines TRBV5-8 and TRBJ1-1, with the identity of the D gene unclear. The sequence was obtained from a female donor in good health, enrolled as a control in a pregnancy study. This specimen was peripheral blood, taken after pregnancy. The DNA sequence reads TGTGCCAGTCTGAGGACTGAAGCTTTCTTT. This codes for CASLRTEAFF.